This T cell receptor beta chain stems from a study of control samples from healthy donors and cancer patients. TCRdb's table, derived via immunoSEQ multiplex PCR, lists solely in-frame clones and lacks some. This sample has about 74,000 clones, with roughly 90% found just once. The CDR3 consists of 16 residues. In germline, CDR1 is SGHRS, CDR2 YFSETQ. Trimming took 4 bases from V and 1 from J; bases not matched to a gene: 9. This clonotype was obtained from a woman between 45 and 60 years old in good health. The sample consisted of blood. The genes are TRBV5-1 and TRBJ2-3, with 7 nucleotides matching TRBD2. CDR3 in DNA: TGCGCCAGCAGCCCATACAATCGGGGGGGCACAGATACGCAGTATTTT. It codes for CASSPYNRGGTDTQYF. The full variable domain, rest sourced from reference TRBV5-1 and TRBJ2-3, is KAGVTQTPRYLIKTRGQQVTLSCSPISGHRSVSWYQQTPGQGLQFLFEYFSETQRNKGNFPGRFSGRQFSNSRSEMNVSTLELGDSALYLCASSPYNRGGTDTQYFGPGTRLTVL.